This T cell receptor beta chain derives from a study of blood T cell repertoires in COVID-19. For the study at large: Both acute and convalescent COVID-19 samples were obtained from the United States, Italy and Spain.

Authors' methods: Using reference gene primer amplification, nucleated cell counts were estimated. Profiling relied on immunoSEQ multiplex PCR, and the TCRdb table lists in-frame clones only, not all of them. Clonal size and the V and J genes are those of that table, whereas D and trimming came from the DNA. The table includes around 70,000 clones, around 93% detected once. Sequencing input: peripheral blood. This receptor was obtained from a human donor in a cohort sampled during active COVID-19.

CDR3 sequence: CATSDPRDRSLEQYF. The CDR3 DNA follows: TGTGCCACCAGTGATCCCCGGGACAGGAGCCTCGAGCAGTACTTC. This chain links TRBV24-1 with TRBJ2-7; 8 nucleotides match TRBD1. CDR3 length: 15 residues. The trim removed 3 bases at V and 6 bases at J, leaving 9 bases unmatched. The germline V gene has CDR1 KGHDR and CDR2 SFDVKD.